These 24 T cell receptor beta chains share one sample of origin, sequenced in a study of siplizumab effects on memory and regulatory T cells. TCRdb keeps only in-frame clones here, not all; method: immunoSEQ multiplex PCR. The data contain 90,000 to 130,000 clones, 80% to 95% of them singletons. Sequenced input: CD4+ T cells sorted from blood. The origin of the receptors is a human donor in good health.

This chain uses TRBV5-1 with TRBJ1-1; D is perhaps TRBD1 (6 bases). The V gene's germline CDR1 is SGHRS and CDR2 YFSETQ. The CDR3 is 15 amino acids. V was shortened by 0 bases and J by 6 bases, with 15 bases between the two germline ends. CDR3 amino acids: CASSLVFRGTPEAFF. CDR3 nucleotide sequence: TGCGCCAGCAGCTTGGTTTTTAGGGGGACCCCTGAAGCTTTCTTT.

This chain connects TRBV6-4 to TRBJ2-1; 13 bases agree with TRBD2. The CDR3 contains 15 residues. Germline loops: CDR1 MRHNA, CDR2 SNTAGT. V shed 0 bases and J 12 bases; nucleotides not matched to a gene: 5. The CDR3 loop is CASSDSGLAGVAQFF. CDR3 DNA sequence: TGTGCCAGCAGTGACTCTGGACTAGCGGGGGTTGCGCAGTTCTTC.

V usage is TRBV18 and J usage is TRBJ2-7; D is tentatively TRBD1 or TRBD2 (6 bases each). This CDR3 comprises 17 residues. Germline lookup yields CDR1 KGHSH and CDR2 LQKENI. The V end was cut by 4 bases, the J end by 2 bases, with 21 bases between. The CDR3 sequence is CASSRGAGQQSTYEQYF. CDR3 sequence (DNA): TGTGCCAGCTCACGCGGTGCGGGACAACAAAGCACCTACGAGCAGTACTTC.

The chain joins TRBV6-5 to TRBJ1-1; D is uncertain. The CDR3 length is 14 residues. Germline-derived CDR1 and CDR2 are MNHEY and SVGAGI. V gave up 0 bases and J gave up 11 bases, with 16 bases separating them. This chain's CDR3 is CASSYSTDGPGAFF. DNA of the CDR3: TGTGCCAGCAGTTACTCTACGGACGGGCCGGGCGCTTTCTTT.

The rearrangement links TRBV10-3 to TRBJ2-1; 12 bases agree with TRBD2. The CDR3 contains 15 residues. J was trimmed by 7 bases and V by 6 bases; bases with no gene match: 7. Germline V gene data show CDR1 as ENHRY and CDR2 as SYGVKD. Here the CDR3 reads CAIRRTSGAPNEQFF. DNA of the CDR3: TGTGCCATCAGAAGGACTAGCGGGGCCCCAAATGAGCAGTTCTTC.

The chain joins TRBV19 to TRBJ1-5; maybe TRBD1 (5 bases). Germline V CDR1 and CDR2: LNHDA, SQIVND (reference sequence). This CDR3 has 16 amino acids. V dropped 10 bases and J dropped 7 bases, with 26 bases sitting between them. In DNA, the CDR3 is TGTGCCACCTCCGTATCATGGGACTCAGAATGGCAGCCCCAGCATTTT. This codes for CATSVSWDSEWQPQHF. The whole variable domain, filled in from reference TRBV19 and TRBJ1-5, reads DGGITQSPKYLFRKEGQNVTLSCEQNLNHDAMYWYRQDPGQGLRLIYYSQIVNDFQKGDIAEGYSVSREKKESFPLTVTSAQKNPTAFYLCATSVSWDSEWQPQHFGDGTRLSIL.

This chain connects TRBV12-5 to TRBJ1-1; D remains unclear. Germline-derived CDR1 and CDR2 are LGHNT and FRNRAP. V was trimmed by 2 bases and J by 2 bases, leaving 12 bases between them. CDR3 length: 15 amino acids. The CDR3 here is CASGLSSGGNTEAFF. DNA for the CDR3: TGTGCTAGTGGTTTGTCCTCCGGAGGCAACACTGAAGCTTTCTTT.

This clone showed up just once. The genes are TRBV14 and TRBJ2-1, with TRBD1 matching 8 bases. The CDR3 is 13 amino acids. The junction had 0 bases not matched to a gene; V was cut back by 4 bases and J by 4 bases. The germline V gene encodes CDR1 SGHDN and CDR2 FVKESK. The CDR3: CASSRQGYNEQFF. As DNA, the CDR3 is TGTGCCAGCAGCCGACAGGGGTACAATGAGCAGTTCTTC. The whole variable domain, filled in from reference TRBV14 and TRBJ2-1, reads EAGVTQFPSHSVIEKGQTVTLRCDPISGHDNLYWYRRVMGKEIKFLLHFVKESKQDESGMPNNRFLAERTGGTYSTLKVQPAELEDSGVYFCASSRQGYNEQFFGPGTRLTVL.

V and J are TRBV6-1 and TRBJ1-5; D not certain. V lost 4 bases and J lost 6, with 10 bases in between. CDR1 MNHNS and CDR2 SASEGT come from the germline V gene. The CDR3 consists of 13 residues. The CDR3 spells CASSGTMGQPQHF. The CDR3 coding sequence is TGTGCCAGCAGTGGGACCATGGGTCAGCCCCAGCATTTT.

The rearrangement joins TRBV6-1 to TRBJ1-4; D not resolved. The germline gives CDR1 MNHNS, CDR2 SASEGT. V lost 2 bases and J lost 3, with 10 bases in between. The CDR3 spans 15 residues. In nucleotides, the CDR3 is TGTGCCAGCAGTGAATGGCGTAAGGCTAATGAAAAACTGTTTTTT. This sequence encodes CASSEWRKANEKLFF.

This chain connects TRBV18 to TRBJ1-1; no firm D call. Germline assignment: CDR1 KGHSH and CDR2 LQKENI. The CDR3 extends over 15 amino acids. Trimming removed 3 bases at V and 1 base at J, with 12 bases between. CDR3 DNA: TGTGCCAGCTCACCCCTGTTCTCTGAGAACACTGAAGCTTTCTTT. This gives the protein CASSPLFSENTEAFF.

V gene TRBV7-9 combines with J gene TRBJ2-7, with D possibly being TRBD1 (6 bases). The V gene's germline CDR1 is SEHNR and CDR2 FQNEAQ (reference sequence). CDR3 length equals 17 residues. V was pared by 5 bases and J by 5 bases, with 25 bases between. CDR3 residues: CASSPKGSRDRHHEQYF. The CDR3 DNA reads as TGTGCCAGCAGCCCAAAAGGATCCCGAGACAGGCACCACGAGCAGTACTTC.

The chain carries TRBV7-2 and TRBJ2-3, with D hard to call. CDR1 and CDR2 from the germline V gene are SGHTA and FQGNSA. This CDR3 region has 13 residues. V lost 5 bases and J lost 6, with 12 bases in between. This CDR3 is CASSNNMGDTQYF. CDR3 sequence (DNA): TGTGCCAGCAGCAACAACATGGGCGATACGCAGTATTTT.

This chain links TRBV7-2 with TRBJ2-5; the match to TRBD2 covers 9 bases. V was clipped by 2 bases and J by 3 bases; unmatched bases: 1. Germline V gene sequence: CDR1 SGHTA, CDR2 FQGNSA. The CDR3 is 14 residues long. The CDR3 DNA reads TGTGCCAGCAGCTTACTAGCGGGGAAAGAGACCCAGTACTTC. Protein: CASSLLAGKETQYF.

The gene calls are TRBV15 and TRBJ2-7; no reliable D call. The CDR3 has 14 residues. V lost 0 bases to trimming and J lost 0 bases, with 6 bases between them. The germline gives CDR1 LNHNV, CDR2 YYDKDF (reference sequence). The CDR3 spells CATSRDKFSYEQYF. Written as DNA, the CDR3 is TGTGCCACCAGCAGAGATAAATTCTCCTACGAGCAGTACTTC. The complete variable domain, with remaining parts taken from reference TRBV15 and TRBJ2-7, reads DAMVIQNPRYQVTQFGKPVTLSCSQTLNHNVMYWYQQKSSQAPKLLFHYYDKDFNNEADTPDNFQSRRPNTSFCFLDIRSPGLGDTAMYLCATSRDKFSYEQYFGPGTRLTVT.

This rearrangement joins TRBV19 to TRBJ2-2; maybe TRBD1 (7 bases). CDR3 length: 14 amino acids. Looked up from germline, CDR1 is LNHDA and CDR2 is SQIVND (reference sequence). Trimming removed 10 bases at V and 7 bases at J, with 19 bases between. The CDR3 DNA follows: TGTGCCACCAATTCCAGGGGGGAAGTCGGGGAGCTGTTTTTT. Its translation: CATNSRGEVGELFF.

Written as DNA, the CDR3 is TGTGCCAGCAGGGAATCCGCGAACACCGGGGAGCTGTTTTTT. Protein: CASRESANTGELFF. This sequence joins TRBV7-3 and TRBJ2-2; D is uncertain. The V end was cut by 6 bases, the J end by 0 bases, with 8 bases between. The CDR3 is 14 amino acids. Per germline, CDR1 SGHTA and CDR2 FQGTGA.

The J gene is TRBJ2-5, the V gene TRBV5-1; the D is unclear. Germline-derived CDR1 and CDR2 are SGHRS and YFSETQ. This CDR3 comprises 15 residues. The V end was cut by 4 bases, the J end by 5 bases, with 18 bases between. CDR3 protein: CASSRVPGAEETQYF. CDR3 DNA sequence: TGCGCCAGCAGCCGGGTCCCTGGAGCCGAGGAGACCCAGTACTTC.

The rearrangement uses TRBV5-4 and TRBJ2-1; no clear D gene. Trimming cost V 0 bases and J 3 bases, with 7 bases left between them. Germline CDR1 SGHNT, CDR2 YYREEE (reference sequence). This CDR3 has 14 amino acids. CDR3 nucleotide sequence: TGTGCCAGCAGCTTGGATTCAGTCTACAATGAGCAGTTCTTC. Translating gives CASSLDSVYNEQFF.

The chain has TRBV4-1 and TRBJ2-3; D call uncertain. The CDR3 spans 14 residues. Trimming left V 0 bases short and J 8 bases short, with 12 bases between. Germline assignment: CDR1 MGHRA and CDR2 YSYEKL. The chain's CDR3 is CASSQDQPGRTQYF. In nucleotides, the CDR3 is TGCGCCAGCAGCCAAGATCAACCGGGCCGTACGCAGTATTTT.

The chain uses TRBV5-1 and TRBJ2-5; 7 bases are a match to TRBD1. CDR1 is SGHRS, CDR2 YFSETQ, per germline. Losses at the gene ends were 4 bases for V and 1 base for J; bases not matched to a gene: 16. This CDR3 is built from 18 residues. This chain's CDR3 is CASSPGSVGGYIQETQYF. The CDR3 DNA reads TGCGCCAGCAGCCCCGGTTCCGTAGGGGGCTATATCCAAGAGACCCAGTACTTC.

The CDR3 DNA is TGTGCCAGCAGCTACAGCACAGATACGCAGTATTTT. As protein: CASSYSTDTQYF. The chain couples TRBV7-6 to TRBJ2-3, with D hard to call. The CDR3 loop spans 12 amino acids. CDR1 and CDR2 (germline): SGHVS, FNYEAQ. V was shortened by 4 bases and J by 0 bases, with 2 bases between the two germline ends.

Here the CDR3 DNA reads TGTGCCACCGACGGGGCCTACGAGCAGTACTTC. It yields the protein CATDGAYEQYF. This chain connects TRBV10-3 to TRBJ2-7, with D maybe TRBD2 (5 bases). The V gene lost 10 bases and the J gene lost 2 bases, with 9 bases spanning the gap. This CDR3 has 11 residues. CDR1 is ENHRY and CDR2 is SYGVKD in the germline V gene.

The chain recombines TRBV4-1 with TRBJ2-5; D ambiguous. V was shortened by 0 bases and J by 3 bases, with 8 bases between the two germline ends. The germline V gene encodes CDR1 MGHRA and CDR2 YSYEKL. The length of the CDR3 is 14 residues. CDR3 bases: TGCGCCAGCAGCCAAGAGCGTCCGGAAGAGACCCAGTACTTC. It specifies CASSQERPEETQYF.